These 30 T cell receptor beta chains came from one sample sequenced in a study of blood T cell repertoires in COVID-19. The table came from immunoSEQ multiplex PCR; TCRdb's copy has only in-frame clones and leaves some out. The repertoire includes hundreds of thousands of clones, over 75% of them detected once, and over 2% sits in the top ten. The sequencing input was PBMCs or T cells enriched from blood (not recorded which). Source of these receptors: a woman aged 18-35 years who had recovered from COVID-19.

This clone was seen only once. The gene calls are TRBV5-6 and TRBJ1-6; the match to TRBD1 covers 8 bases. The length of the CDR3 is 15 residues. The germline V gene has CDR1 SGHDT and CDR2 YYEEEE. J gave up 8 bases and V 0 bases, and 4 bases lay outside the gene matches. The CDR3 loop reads CASSLEGQGHSPLHF. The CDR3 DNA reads TGTGCCAGCAGCTTGGAAGGACAGGGTCATTCACCCCTCCACTTT.

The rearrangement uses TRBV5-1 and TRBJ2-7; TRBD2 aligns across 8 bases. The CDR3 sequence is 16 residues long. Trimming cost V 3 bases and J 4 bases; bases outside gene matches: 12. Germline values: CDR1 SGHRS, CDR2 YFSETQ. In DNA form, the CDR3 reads TGCGCCAGCAGCTCCCTGGGGCGGGGGGCCAGGTACGAGCAGTACTTC. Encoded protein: CASSSLGRGARYEQYF. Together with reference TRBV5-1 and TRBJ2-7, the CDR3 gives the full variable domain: KAGVTQTPRYLIKTRGQQVTLSCSPISGHRSVSWYQQTPGQGLQFLFEYFSETQRNKGNFPGRFSGRQFSNSRSEMNVSTLELGDSALYLCASSSLGRGARYEQYFGPGTRLTVT.

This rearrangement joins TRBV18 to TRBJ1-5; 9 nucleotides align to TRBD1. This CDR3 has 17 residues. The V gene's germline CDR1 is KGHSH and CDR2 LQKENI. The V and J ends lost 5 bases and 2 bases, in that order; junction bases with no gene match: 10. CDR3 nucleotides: TGTGCCAGCTCAGGGACAGGGTCGGCCCATGGCAATCAGCCCCAGCATTTT. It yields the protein CASSGTGSAHGNQPQHF.

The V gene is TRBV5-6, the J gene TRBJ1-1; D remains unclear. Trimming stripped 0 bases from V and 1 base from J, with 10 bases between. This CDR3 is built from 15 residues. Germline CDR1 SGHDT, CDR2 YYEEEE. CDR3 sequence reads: CASSLVWATNTEAFF. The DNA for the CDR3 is TGTGCCAGCAGCTTGGTTTGGGCGACGAACACTGAAGCTTTCTTT.

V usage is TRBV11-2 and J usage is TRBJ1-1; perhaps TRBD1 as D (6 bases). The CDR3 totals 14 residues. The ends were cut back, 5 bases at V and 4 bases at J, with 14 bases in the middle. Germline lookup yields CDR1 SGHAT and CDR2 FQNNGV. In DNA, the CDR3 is TGTGCCAGCAGCCTCCAGGGAGGGGGCACTGAAGCTTTCTTT. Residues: CASSLQGGGTEAFF.

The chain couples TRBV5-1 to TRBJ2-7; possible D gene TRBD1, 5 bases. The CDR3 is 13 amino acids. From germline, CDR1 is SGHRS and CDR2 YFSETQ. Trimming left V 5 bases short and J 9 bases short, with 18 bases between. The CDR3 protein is CASSQLQGLGQYF. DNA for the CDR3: TGCGCCAGCAGTCAGTTGCAGGGCCTGGGGCAGTACTTC.

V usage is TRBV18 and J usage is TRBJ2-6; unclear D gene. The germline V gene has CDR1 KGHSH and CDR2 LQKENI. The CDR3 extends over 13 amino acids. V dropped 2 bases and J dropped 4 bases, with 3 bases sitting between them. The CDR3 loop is CASSPSGANVLTF. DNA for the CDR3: TGTGCCAGCTCACCATCGGGGGCCAACGTCCTGACTTTC.

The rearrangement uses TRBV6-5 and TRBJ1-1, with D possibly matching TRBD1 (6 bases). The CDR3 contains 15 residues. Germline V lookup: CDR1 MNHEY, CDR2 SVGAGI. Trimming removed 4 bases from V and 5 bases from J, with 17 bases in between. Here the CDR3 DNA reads TGTGCCAGCAGTTTCCTACAGGGTTTGTGGACTGAAGCTTTCTTT. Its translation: CASSFLQGLWTEAFF.

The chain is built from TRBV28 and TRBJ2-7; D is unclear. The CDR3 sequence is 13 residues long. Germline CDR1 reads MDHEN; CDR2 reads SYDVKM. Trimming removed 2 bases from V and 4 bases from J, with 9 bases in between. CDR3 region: CASSLPAGYEQYF. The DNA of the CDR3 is TGTGCCAGCAGTTTACCTGCAGGTTACGAGCAGTACTTC.

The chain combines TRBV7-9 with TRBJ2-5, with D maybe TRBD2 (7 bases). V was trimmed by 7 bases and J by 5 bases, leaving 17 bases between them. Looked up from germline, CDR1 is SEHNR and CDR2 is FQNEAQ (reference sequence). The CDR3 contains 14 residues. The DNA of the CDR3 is TGTGCCAGCAACATAATGGGGGGGCCCGAGACCCAGTACTTC. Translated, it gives CASNIMGGPETQYF.

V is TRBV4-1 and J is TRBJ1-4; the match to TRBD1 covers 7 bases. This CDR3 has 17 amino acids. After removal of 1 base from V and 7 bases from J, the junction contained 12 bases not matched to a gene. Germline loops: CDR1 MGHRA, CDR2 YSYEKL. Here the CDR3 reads CASSQAYRGGPGEKLFF. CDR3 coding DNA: TGCGCCAGCAGCCAAGCCTACAGGGGCGGGCCGGGTGAAAAACTGTTTTTT.

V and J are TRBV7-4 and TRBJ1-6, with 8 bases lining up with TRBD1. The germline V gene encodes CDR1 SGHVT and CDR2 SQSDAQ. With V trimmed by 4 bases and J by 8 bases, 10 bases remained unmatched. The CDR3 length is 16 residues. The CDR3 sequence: CASSSPDRERDSPLHF. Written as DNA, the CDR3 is TGTGCCAGCAGCTCCCCGGACAGGGAAAGAGATTCACCCCTCCACTTT.

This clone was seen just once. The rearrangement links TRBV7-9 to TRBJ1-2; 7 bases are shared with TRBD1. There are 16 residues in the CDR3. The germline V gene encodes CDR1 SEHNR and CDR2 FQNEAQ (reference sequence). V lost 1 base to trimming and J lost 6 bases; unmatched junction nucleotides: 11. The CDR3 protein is CASSLGRKGALNGYTF. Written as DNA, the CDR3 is TGTGCCAGCAGCTTAGGGCGCAAGGGGGCGCTGAATGGCTACACCTTC.

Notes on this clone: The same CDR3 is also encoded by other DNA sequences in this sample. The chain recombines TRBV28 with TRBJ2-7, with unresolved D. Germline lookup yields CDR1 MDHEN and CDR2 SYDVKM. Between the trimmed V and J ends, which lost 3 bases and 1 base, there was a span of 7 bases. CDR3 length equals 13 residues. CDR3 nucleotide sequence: TGTGCCAGCAGTTTGCGGTCGTCCTACGAGCAGTACTTC. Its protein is CASSLRSSYEQYF.

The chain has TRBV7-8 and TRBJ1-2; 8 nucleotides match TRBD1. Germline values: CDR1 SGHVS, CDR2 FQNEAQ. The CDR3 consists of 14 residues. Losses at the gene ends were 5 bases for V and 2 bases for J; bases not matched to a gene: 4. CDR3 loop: CASSRTGSNYGYTF. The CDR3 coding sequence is TGTGCCAGCAGCAGGACAGGGTCAAACTATGGCTACACCTTC.

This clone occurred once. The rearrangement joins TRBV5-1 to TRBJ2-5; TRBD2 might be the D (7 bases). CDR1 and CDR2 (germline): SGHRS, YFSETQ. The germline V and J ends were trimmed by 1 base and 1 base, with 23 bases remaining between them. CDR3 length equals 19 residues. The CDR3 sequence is CASSLPPWGGAVPQETQYF. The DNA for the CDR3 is TGCGCCAGCAGCTTGCCCCCGTGGGGGGGGGCAGTACCCCAAGAGACCCAGTACTTC.

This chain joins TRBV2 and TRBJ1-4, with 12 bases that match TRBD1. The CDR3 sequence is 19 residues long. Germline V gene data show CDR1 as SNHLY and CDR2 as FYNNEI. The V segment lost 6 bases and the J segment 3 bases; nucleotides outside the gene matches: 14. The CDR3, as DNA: TGTGCCAGCAGCGATCTTAGAGCGGGACAGGGGGCTTCTAATGAAAAACTGTTTTTT. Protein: CASSDLRAGQGASNEKLFF.

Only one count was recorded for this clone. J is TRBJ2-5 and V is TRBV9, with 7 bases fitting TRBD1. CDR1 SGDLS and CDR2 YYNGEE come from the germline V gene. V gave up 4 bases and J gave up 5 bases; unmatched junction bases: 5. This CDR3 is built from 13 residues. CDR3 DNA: TGTGCCAGCAGCCGACAGGGTGGGGAGACCCAGTACTTC. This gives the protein CASSRQGGETQYF. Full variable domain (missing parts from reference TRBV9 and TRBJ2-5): DSGVTQTPKHLITATGQRVTLRCSPRSGDLSVYWYQQSLDQGLQFLIQYYNGEERAKGNILERFSAQQFPDLHSELNLSSLELGDSALYFCASSRQGGETQYFGPGTRLLVL.

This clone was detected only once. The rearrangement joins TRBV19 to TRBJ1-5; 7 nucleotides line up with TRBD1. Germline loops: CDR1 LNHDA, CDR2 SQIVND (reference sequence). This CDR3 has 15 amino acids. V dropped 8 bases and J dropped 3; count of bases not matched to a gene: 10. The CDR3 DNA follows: TGTGCCAGTTATGAGACCGGGACAGCCAATCAGCCCCAGCATTTT. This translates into CASYETGTANQPQHF. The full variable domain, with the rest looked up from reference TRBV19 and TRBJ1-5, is DGGITQSPKYLFRKEGQNVTLSCEQNLNHDAMYWYRQDPGQGLRLIYYSQIVNDFQKGDIAEGYSVSREKKESFPLTVTSAQKNPTAFYLCASYETGTANQPQHFGDGTRLSIL.

Here the CDR3 DNA reads TGTGCCAGCAGCCCACAGGGGGAAACCAACGAGCAGTACTTC. It encodes CASSPQGETNEQYF. The chain carries TRBV7-9 and TRBJ2-7, with TRBD1 matching over 8 bases. Per the germline V gene, CDR1 is SEHNR and CDR2 is FQNEAQ (reference sequence). The length of the CDR3 is 14 residues. After removal of 5 bases from V and 5 bases from J, the junction contained 8 bases not matched to a gene. Supplemented by reference TRBV7-9 and TRBJ2-7, the full variable domain reads DTGVSQNPRHKITKRGQNVTFRCDPISEHNRLYWYRQTLGQGPEFLTYFQNEAQLEKSRLLSDRFSAERPKGSFSTLEIQRTEQGDSAMYLCASSPQGETNEQYFGPGTRLTVT.

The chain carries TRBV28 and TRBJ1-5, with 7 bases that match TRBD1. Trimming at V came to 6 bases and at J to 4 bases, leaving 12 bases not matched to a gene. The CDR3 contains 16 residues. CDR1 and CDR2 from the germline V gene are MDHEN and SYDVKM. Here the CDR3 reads CASSPRTGLGNQPQHF. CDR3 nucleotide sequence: TGTGCCAGCAGCCCCCGGACAGGTCTGGGAAATCAGCCCCAGCATTTT.

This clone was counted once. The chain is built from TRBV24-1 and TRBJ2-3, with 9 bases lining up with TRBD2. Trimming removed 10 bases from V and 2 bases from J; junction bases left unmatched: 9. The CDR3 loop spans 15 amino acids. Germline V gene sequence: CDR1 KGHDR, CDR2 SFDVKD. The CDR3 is CATAGSGGVTDTQYF. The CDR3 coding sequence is TGTGCCACAGCCGGTAGCGGGGGTGTCACAGATACGCAGTATTTT.

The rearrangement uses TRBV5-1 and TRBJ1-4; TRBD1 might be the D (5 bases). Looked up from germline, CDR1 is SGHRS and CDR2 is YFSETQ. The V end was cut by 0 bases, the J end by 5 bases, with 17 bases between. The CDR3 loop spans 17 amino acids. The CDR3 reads CASSLGAGGWMNEKLFF. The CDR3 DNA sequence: TGCGCCAGCAGCTTGGGCGCGGGGGGATGGATGAATGAAAAACTGTTTTTT.

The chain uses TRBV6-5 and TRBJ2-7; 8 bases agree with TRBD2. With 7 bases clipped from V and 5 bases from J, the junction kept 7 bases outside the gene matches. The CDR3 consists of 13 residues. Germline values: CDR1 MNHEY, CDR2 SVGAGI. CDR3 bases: TGTGCCAGCACCCGGGGTAGCGGGGACGAGCAGTACTTC. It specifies CASTRGSGDEQYF.

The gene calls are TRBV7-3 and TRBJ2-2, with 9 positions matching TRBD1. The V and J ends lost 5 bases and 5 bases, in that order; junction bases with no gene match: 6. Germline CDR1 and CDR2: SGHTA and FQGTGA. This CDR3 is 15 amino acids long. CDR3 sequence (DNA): TGTGCCAGCAGCCGTAACAGGGGGCAAACCGGGGAGCTGTTTTTT. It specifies CASSRNRGQTGELFF. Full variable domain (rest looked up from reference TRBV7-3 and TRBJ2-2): GAGVSQTPSNKVTEKGKYVELRCDPISGHTALYWYRQSLGQGPEFLIYFQGTGAADDSGLPNDRFFAVRPEGSVSTLKIQRTERGDSAVYLCASSRNRGQTGELFFGEGSRLTVL.

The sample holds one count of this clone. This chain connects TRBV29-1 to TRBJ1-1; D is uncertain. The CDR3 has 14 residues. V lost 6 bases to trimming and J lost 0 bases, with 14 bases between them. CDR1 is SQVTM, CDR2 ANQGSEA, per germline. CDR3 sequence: CSVEVNGLNTEAFF. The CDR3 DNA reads TGCAGCGTCGAGGTTAACGGGTTGAACACTGAAGCTTTCTTT.

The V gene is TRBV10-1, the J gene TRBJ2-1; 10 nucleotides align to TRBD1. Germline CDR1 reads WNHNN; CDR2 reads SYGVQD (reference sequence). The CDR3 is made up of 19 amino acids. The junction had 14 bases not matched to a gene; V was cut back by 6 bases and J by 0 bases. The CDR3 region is CASRPLEYDRGHSYNEQFF. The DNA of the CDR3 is TGCGCCAGCAGGCCTCTAGAGTATGACAGGGGGCACTCCTACAATGAGCAGTTCTTC.

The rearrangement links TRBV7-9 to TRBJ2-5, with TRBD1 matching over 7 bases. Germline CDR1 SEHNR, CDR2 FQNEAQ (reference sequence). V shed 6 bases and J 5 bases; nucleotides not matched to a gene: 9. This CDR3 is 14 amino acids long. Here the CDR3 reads CASRPPGGRETQYF. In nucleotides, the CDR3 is TGTGCCAGCAGGCCCCCAGGGGGTCGCGAGACCCAGTACTTC.

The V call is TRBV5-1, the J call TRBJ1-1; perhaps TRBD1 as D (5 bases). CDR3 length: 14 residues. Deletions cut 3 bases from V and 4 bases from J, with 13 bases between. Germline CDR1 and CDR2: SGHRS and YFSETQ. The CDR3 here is CASSSLRGGTEAFF. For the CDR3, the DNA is TGCGCCAGCAGCTCTCTAAGGGGAGGCACTGAAGCTTTCTTT.

The DNA for the CDR3 is TGTGCCAGCAGCTTAGCGGGGGGGCGATACGAGCAGTACTTC. This translates into CASSLAGGRYEQYF. This chain links TRBV9 with TRBJ2-7; 11 bases are a match to TRBD2. CDR1 and CDR2 from the germline V gene are SGDLS and YYNGEE. The CDR3 consists of 14 residues. The V gene end was trimmed by 4 bases and the J gene end by 4 bases; junction bases not matched to a gene: 4.